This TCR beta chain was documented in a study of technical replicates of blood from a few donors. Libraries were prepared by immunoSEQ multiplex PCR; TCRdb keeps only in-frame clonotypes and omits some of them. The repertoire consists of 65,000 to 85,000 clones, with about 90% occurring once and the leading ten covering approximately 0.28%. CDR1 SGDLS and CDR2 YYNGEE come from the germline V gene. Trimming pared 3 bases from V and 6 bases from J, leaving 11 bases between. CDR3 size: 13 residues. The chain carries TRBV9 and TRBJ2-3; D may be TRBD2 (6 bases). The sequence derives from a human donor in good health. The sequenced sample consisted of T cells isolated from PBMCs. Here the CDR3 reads CASSATSSDTQYF. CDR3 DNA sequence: TGTGCCAGCAGCGCCACTAGCTCGGATACGCAGTATTTT.